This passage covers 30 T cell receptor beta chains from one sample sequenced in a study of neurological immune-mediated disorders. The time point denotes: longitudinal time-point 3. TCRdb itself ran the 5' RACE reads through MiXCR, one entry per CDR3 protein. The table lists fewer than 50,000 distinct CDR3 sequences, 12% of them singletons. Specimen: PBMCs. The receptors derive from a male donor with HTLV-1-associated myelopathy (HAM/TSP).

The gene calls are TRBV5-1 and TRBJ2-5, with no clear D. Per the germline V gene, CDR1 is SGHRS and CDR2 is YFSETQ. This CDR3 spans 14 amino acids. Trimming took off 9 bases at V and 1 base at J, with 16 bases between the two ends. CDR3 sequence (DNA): TGCGCCAACGGCCCATTGTCAATCCAAGAGACCCAGTACTTC. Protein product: CANGPLSIQETQYF.

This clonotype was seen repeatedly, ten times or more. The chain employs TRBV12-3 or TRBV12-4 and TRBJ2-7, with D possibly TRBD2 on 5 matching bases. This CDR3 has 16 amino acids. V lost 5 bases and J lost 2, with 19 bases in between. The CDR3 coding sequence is TGTGCCAGCAGTCTTACCCCGGAGGTCCGGCCCTACGAGCAGTACTTC. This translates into CASSLTPEVRPYEQYF.

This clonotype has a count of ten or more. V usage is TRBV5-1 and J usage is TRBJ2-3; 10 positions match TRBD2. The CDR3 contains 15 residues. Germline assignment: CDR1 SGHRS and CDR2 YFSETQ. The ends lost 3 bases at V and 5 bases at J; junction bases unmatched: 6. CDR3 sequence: CASSSSSGGKDTQYF. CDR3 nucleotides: TGCGCCAGCAGCTCCTCTAGCGGGGGAAAAGATACGCAGTATTTT.

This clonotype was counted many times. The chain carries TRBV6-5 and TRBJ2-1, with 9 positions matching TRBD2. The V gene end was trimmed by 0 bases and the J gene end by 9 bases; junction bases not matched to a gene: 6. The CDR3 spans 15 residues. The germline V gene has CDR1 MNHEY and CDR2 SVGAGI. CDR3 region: CASSYSRRGGSEQFF. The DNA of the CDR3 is TGTGCCAGCAGTTACTCGAGGCGGGGGGGCAGTGAGCAGTTCTTC.

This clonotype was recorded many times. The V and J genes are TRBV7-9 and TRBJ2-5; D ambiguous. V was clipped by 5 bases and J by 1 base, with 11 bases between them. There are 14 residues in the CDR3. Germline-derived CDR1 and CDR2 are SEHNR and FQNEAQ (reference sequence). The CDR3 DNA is TGTGCCAGCAGCCCATCGCCGCTCCAAGAGACCCAGTACTTC. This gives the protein CASSPSPLQETQYF.

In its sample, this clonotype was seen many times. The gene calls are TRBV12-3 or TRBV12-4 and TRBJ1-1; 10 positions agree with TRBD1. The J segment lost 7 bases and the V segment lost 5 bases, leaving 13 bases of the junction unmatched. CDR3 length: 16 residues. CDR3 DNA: TGTGCCAGCAGTGTCCGGGACAGGGGAAGGGGAGATGAAGCTTTCTTT. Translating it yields CASSVRDRGRGDEAFF.

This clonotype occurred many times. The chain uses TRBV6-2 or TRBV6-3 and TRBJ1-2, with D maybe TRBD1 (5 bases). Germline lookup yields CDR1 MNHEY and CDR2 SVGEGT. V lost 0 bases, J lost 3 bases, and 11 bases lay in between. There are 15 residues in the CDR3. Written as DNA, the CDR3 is TGTGCCAGCAGTTACTCGAGAAGGGGAGACTATGGCTACACCTTC. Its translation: CASSYSRRGDYGYTF.

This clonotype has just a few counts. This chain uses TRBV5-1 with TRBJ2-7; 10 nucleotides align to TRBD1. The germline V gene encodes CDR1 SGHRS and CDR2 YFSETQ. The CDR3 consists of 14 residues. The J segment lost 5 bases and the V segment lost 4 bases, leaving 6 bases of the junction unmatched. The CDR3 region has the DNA TGCGCCAGCAGCCGTGGGACAGGGGCAGACGAGCAGTACTTC. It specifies CASSRGTGADEQYF.

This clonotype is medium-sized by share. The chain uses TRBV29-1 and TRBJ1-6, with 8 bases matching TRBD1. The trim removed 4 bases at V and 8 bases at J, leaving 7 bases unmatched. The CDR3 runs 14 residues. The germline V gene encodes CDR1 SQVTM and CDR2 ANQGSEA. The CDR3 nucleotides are TGCAGCGTTGGGACAGGGCGAGGAGATTCACCCCTCCACTTT. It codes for CSVGTGRGDSPLHF.

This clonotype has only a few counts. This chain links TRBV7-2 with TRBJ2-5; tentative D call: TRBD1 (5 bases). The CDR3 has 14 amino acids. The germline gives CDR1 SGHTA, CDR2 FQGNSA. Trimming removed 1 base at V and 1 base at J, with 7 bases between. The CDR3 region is CASSLVGVQETQYF. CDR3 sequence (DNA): TGTGCCAGCAGCTTAGTAGGGGTCCAAGAGACCCAGTACTTC.

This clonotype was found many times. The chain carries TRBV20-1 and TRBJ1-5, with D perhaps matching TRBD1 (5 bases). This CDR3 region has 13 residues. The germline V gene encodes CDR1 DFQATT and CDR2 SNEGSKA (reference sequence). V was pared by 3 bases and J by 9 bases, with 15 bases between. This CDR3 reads CSASFGGIGPQHF. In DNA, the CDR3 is TGCAGTGCTAGTTTTGGGGGTATTGGGCCCCAGCATTTT.

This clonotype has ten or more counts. The CDR3 sequence is CSARGLIGRAADTQYF. The CDR3 nucleotides read TGCAGTGCTAGAGGGCTGATTGGCAGGGCGGCAGATACGCAGTATTTT. The genes are TRBV20-1 and TRBJ2-3, with a possible D match to TRBD1 (5 bases). V was trimmed by 1 base and J by 4 bases, leaving 18 bases between them. The germline V gene encodes CDR1 DFQATT and CDR2 SNEGSKA (reference sequence). The CDR3 contains 16 residues.

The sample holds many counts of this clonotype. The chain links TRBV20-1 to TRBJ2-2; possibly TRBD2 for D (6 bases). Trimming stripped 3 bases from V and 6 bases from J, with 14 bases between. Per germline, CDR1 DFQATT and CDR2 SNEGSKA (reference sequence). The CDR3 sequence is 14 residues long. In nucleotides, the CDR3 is TGCAGTGCTAGTGGGATCGGGGACTCCGGGGAGCTGTTTTTT. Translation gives CSASGIGDSGELFF.

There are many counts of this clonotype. CDR3 protein: CASSLQGGRNTEAFF. The CDR3 DNA follows: TGCGCCAGCAGCTTGCAAGGGGGACGGAACACTGAAGCTTTCTTT. The chain couples TRBV5-1 to TRBJ1-1; maybe TRBD1 (6 bases). This CDR3 region has 15 residues. Germline CDR1 reads SGHRS; CDR2 reads YFSETQ. V was cut by 1 base and J by 1 base, with 11 bases left in between.

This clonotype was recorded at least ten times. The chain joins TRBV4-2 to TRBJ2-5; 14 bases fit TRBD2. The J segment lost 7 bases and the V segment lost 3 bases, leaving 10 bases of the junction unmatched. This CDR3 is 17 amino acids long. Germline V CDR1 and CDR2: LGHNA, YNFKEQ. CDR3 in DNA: TGTGCCAGCAGCCAGGGGGGGACTAGCGGGGGACTCGGGACCCAGTACTTC. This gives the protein CASSQGGTSGGLGTQYF.

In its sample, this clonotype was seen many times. CDR3 sequence (DNA): TGTGCCAGCAGGCCAGGGACCGGGGAGCTGTTTTTT. This gives the protein CASRPGTGELFF. The chain uses TRBV27 and TRBJ2-2; the D gene is possibly TRBD1 (5 bases). V was clipped by 6 bases and J by 5 bases, with 7 bases between them. Germline V gene data show CDR1 as MNHEY and CDR2 as SMNVEV (reference sequence). The CDR3 is 12 amino acids.

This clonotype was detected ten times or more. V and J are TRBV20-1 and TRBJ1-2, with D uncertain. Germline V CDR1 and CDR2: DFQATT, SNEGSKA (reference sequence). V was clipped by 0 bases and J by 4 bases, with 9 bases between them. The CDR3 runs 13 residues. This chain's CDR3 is CSARDLGIYGYTF. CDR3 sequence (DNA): TGCAGTGCTAGAGATCTCGGGATCTATGGCTACACCTTC.

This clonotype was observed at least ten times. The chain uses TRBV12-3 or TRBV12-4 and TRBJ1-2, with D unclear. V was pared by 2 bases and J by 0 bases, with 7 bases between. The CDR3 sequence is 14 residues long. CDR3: CASSLIGANYGYTF. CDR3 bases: TGTGCCAGCAGTTTAATAGGAGCTAACTATGGCTACACCTTC.

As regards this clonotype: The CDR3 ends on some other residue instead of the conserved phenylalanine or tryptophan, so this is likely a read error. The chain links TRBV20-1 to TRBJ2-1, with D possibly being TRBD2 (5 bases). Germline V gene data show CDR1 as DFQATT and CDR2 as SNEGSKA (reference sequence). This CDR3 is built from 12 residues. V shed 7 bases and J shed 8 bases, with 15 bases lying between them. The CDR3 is CSVVYAGDEQFL. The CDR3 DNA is TGCAGTGTTGTATACGCGGGCGATGAGCAGTTCTTA.

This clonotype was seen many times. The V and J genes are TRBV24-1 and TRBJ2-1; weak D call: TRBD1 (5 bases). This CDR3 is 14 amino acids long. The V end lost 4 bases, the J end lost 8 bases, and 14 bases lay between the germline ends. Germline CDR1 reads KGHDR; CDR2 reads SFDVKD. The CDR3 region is CATSDIDSPHEQFF. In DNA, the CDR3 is TGTGCCACCAGTGACATCGACAGTCCCCATGAGCAGTTCTTC.

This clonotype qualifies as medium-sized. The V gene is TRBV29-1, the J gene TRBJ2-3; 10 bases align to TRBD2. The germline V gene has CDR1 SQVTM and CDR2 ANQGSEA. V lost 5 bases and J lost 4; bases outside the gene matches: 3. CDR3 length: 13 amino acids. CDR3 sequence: CSVKRGGPDTQYF. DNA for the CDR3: TGCAGCGTTAAGCGGGGGGGCCCAGATACGCAGTATTTT.

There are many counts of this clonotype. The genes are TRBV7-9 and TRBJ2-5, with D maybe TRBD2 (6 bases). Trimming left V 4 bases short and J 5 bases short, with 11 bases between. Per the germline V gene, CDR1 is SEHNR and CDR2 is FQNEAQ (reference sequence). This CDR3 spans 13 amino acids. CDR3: CASSSTEGETQYF. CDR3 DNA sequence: TGTGCCAGCAGCTCGACGGAGGGGGAGACCCAGTACTTC.

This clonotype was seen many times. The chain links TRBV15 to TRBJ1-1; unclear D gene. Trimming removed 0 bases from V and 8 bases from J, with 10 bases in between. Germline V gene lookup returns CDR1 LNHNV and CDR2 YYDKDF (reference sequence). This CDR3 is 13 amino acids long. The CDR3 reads CATSRDMTGEAFF. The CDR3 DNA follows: TGTGCCACCAGCAGAGACATGACGGGGGAAGCTTTCTTT.

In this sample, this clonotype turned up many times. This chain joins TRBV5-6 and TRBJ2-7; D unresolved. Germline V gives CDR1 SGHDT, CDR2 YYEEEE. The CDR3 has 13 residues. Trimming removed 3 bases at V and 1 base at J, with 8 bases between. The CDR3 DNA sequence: TGTGCCAGCAGCTCTGATCCGTCCTACGAGCAGTACTTC. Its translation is CASSSDPSYEQYF. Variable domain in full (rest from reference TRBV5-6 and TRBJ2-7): DAGVTQSPTHLIKTRGQQVTLRCSPKSGHDTVSWYQQALGQGPQFIFQYYEEEERQRGNFPDRFSGHQFPNYSSELNVNALLLGDSALYLCASSSDPSYEQYFGPGTRLTVT.

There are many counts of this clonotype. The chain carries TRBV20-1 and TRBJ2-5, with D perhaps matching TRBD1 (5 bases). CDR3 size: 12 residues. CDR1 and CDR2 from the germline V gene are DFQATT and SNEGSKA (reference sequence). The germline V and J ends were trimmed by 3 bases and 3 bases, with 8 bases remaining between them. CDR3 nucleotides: TGCAGTGCTAGTGGGGCAGAAGAGACCCAGTACTTC. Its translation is CSASGAEETQYF.

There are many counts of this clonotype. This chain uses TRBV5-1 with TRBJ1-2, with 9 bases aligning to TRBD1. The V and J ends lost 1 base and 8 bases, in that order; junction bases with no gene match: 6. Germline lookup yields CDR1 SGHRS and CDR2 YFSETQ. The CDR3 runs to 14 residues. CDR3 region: CASSLPGQGGGYTF. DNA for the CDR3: TGCGCCAGCAGCTTGCCGGGACAGGGTGGCGGCTACACCTTC.

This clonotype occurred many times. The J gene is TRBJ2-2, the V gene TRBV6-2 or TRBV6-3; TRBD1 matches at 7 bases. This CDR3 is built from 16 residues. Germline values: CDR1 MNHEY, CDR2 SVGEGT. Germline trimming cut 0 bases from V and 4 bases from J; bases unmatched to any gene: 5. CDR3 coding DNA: TGTGCCAGCAGTTACTCGCAGGGACAGATCACCGGGGAGCTGTTTTTT. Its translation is CASSYSQGQITGELFF.

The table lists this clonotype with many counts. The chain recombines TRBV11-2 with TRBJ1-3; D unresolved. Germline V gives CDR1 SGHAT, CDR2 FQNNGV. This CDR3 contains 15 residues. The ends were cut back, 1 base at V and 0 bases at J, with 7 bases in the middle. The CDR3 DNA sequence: TGTGCCAGCAGCTTAGGACACCTCTCTGGAAACACCATATATTTT. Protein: CASSLGHLSGNTIYF. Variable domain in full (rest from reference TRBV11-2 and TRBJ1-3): EAGVAQSPRYKIIEKRQSVAFWCNPISGHATLYWYQQILGQGPKLLIQFQNNGVVDDSQLPKDRFSAERLKGVDSTLKIQPAKLEDSAVYLCASSLGHLSGNTIYFGEGSWLTVV.

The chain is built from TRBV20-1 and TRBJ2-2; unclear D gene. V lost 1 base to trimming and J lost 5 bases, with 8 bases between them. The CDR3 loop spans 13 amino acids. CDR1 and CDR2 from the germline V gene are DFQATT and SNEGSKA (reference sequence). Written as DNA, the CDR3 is TGCAGTGCTAGAGTTTCGGGTACCGGGGAGCTGTTTTTT. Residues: CSARVSGTGELFF.

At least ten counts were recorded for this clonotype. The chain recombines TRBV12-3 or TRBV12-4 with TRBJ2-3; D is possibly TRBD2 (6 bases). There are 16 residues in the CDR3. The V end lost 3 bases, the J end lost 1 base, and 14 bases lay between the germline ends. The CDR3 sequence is CASSFGKLAGTDTQYF. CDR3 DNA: TGTGCCAGCAGTTTCGGCAAACTAGCCGGCACAGATACGCAGTATTTT.